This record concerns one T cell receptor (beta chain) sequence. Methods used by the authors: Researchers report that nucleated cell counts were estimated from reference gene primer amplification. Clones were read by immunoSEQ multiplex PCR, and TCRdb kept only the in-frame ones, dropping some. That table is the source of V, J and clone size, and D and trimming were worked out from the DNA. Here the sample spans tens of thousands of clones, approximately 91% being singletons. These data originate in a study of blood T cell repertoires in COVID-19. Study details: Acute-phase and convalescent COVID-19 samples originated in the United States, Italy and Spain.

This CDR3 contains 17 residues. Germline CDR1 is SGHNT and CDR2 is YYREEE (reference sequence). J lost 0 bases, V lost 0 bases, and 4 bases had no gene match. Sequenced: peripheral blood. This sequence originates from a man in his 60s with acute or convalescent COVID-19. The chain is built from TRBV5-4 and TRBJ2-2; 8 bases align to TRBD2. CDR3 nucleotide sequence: TGTGCCAGCAGCTTGGAACTAGCGGACTCGAACACCGGGGAGCTGTTTTTT. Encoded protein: CASSLELADSNTGELFF.